These 19 T cell receptor beta chains share one sample of origin, sequenced in a study of beta chain features in type 1 diabetes. General study findings and limits: For Type 1 diabetes patients, all four CD4+ subsets carried TCRB CDR3s that were moderately but significantly shorter.

The investigators reverse transcribed all of the isolated RNA, so they sequenced expressed TCRB transcripts. TCRdb's copy holds only in-frame clones and misses some; the assay was immunoSEQ multiplex PCR. This table holds some 240,000 clones, around 16% found once. These receptors lack a known antigen. The sample taken for sequencing was naive CD4+ T cells from blood. The source is a man between 25 and 39 years old with type 1 diabetes.

The V gene is TRBV5-1, the J gene TRBJ2-5; D gene uncertain. The CDR3 is 13 amino acids. CDR1 and CDR2 (germline): SGHRS, YFSETQ. Trimming removed 6 bases from V and 4 bases from J, with 13 bases in between. The CDR3 region is CASMVGSGETQYF. CDR3 coding DNA: TGCGCCAGCATGGTGGGGTCAGGAGAGACCCAGTACTTC.

Only a few counts were recorded for this clone. V and J are TRBV29-1 and TRBJ2-3, with D possibly TRBD2 on 7 matching bases. V lost 5 bases, J lost 6 bases, and 15 bases lay in between. CDR3 length: 13 residues. Germline V gene data show CDR1 as SQVTM and CDR2 as ANQGSEA. The CDR3 sequence: CSVLGGGPDTQYF. CDR3 nucleotide sequence: TGCAGCGTTCTGGGAGGGGGTCCCGATACGCAGTATTTT.

V gene TRBV15 combines with J gene TRBJ1-4; tentatively, D is TRBD1 (5 bases). The CDR3 has 16 amino acids. CDR1 is LNHNV and CDR2 is YYDKDF in the germline V gene (reference sequence). Trimming shortened V by 0 bases and J by 7 bases, and 15 bases separated the two germline ends. The CDR3 bases are TGTGCCACCAGCAGAGATCAAGGCAGGGCGGGTGAAAAACTGTTTTTT. Encoded protein: CATSRDQGRAGEKLFF.

The rearrangement uses TRBV29-1 and TRBJ2-5; possibly TRBD2 for D (5 bases). This CDR3 contains 11 residues. The germline V gene has CDR1 SQVTM and CDR2 ANQGSEA. V was cut by 6 bases and J by 5 bases, with 10 bases left in between. CDR3 residues: CSVERGETQYF. The CDR3 coding sequence is TGCAGCGTCGAAAGAGGGGAGACCCAGTACTTC.

This clone showed up just a few times. The chain employs TRBV5-1 and TRBJ2-1, with D unresolved. With 0 bases removed from V and 10 bases from J, the gap between germline ends came to 8 bases. Germline V CDR1 and CDR2: SGHRS, YFSETQ. The CDR3 has 12 residues. This CDR3 is CASSLVGREQFF. CDR3 nucleotides: TGCGCCAGCAGCTTGGTAGGACGAGAGCAGTTCTTC.

This chain connects TRBV29-1 to TRBJ2-1; 11 nucleotides align to TRBD2. Germline CDR1 reads SQVTM; CDR2 reads ANQGSEA. The trim removed 6 bases at V and 0 bases at J, leaving 13 bases unmatched. The CDR3 sequence is 18 residues long. The DNA for the CDR3 is TGCAGCGTGACCGGGACTAGCGGCAAGAAGAGCTCCTACAATGAGCAGTTCTTC. Its protein is CSVTGTSGKKSSYNEQFF.

This clone was found a few times. CDR3 sequence: CASSQKGTDNYEQYF. Here the CDR3 DNA reads TGCGCCAGCAGCCAGAAAGGCACCGACAATTACGAGCAGTACTTC. The genes are TRBV4-1 and TRBJ2-7, with unresolved D. Germline assignment: CDR1 MGHRA and CDR2 YSYEKL. V was shortened by 3 bases and J by 4 bases, with 16 bases between the two germline ends. The CDR3 runs to 15 residues.

The V gene is TRBV29-1, the J gene TRBJ2-7, with D unclear. Trimming removed 6 bases from V and 2 bases from J, with 17 bases in between. This CDR3 spans 14 amino acids. Looked up from germline, CDR1 is SQVTM and CDR2 is ANQGSEA. This CDR3 is CSVALLKAAYEQYF. For the CDR3, the DNA is TGCAGCGTCGCCCTCTTGAAGGCAGCCTACGAGCAGTACTTC.

This clone appeared a single time. The chain recombines TRBV28 with TRBJ2-3; D is perhaps TRBD2 (5 bases). V was trimmed by 5 bases and J by 4 bases, leaving 16 bases between them. CDR3 length equals 15 residues. Per the germline V gene, CDR1 is MDHEN and CDR2 is SYDVKM. CDR3 in DNA: TGTGCCAGCAGTGTGCCAGACGGGGTCGCAGATACGCAGTATTTT. Translating gives CASSVPDGVADTQYF.

DNA for the CDR3: TGTGCCAGCAGCCGCCGGGAGGGGCCAGCAGATACGCAGTATTTT. It specifies CASSRREGPADTQYF. The chain couples TRBV7-2 to TRBJ2-3; 8 nucleotides agree with TRBD2. The CDR3 length is 15 residues. Trimming removed 5 bases from V and 4 bases from J; junction bases left unmatched: 8. CDR1 is SGHTA, CDR2 FQGNSA, per germline. Complete variable domain (other parts from reference TRBV7-2 and TRBJ2-3): GAGVSQSPSNKVTEKGKDVELRCDPISGHTALYWYRQSLGQGLEFLIYFQGNSAPDKSGLPSDRFSAERTGGSVSTLTIQRTQQEDSAVYLCASSRREGPADTQYFGPGTRLTVL.

The chain links TRBV29-1 to TRBJ2-1, with 10 bases aligning to TRBD2. The germline V gene encodes CDR1 SQVTM and CDR2 ANQGSEA. The CDR3 consists of 15 residues. J was trimmed by 8 bases and V by 5 bases; bases with no gene match: 12. The CDR3 is CSVSSESGRADEQFF. The CDR3 bases are TGCAGCGTTTCCTCCGAGAGCGGGAGGGCCGATGAGCAGTTCTTC.

This chain connects TRBV7-2 to TRBJ2-5; maybe TRBD1 (6 bases). Germline lookup yields CDR1 SGHTA and CDR2 FQGNSA. The CDR3 is 14 residues long. Trimming cost V 5 bases and J 2 bases, with 12 bases left between them. CDR3 coding DNA: TGTGCCAGCAGCCAAACCGGGACACAAGAGACCCAGTACTTC. The encoded protein is CASSQTGTQETQYF.

This clone has a handful of counts. The genes are TRBV5-4 and TRBJ1-2; 12 bases agree with TRBD1. The CDR3 length is 16 residues. The ends lost 0 bases at V and 6 bases at J; junction bases unmatched: 6. Germline assignment: CDR1 SGHNT and CDR2 YYREEE (reference sequence). CDR3 in DNA: TGTGCCAGCAGCTTGGCCGGGACAGGGGGCCTTAATGGCTACACCTTC. Protein sequence: CASSLAGTGGLNGYTF.

The CDR3 DNA sequence: TGTGCCAGCAGCCCAGCCGGGGGCGTATATGGCTACACCTTC. This translates into CASSPAGGVYGYTF. The chain combines TRBV14 with TRBJ1-2, with a possible D match to TRBD1 (6 bases). V was pared by 4 bases and J by 5 bases, with 14 bases between. The germline CDR1 and CDR2 sequences are SGHDN and FVKESK. CDR3 length: 14 amino acids.

The CDR3 coding sequence is TGTGCCAGCAGCTTAGGACCCGGCGGTGGCACCCACAATGAGCAGTTCTTC. The encoded protein is CASSLGPGGGTHNEQFF. The J gene is TRBJ2-1, the V gene TRBV7-9; D unclear. V lost 1 base and J 5 bases, leaving 18 bases between the germline ends. Per the germline V gene, CDR1 is SEHNR and CDR2 is FQNEAQ (reference sequence). This CDR3 region has 17 residues.

The rearrangement uses TRBV29-1 and TRBJ2-3; no firm D call. Germline V gene sequence: CDR1 SQVTM, CDR2 ANQGSEA. The CDR3 is 14 residues long. V lost 4 bases to trimming and J lost 2 bases, with 13 bases between them. The DNA for the CDR3 is TGCAGCGTTGTGGCAGCCTTAATCACAGATACGCAGTATTTT. Translation: CSVVAALITDTQYF.

This clone was detected only a few times. This rearrangement joins TRBV28 to TRBJ2-1; D unresolved. The CDR3 spans 15 residues. Germline CDR1 and CDR2: MDHEN and SYDVKM. V lost 2 bases to trimming and J lost 7 bases, with 15 bases between them. The CDR3 DNA follows: TGTGCCAGCAGTTTAGGGTCAGTCGGCTTAAATGAGCAGTTCTTC. Protein: CASSLGSVGLNEQFF.

The chain has TRBV29-1 and TRBJ1-2; D remains ambiguous. Germline V gene data show CDR1 as SQVTM and CDR2 as ANQGSEA. The length of the CDR3 is 12 residues. V lost 5 bases, J lost 1 base, and 8 bases lay in between. This chain's CDR3 is CSVSASNYGYTF. The CDR3, as DNA: TGCAGCGTTTCCGCCAGTAACTATGGCTACACCTTC.

In this sample, this clone turned up a few times. The chain's CDR3 is CASSRQTNYGYTF. In DNA form, the CDR3 reads TGTGCCAGCAGCCGACAGACCAACTATGGCTACACCTTC. This chain connects TRBV7-9 to TRBJ1-2; D possibly corresponds to TRBD1 (5 bases). The CDR3 extends over 13 amino acids. The V and J ends lost 5 bases and 2 bases respectively, with 9 bases between them. CDR1 and CDR2 (germline): SEHNR, FQNEAQ (reference sequence).